These 18 T cell receptor beta chains were sequenced from one sample in a study of STAT5B mutations in CD4+ large granular lymphocyte leukemia. Data came from immunoSEQ multiplex PCR; TCRdb stores just in-frame clones and leaves some out. Of more than 30,000 clones listed, about 89% are singletons. Sequenced sample: CD4+ T cells from blood buffy coats. The receptors derive from a human donor in good health.

J is TRBJ2-7 and V is TRBV19, with TRBD2 identical over 8 bases. J gave up 0 bases and V 3 bases, and 10 bases lay outside the gene matches. The CDR3 runs to 17 residues. Per the germline V gene, CDR1 is LNHDA and CDR2 is SQIVND (reference sequence). The CDR3 region is CASSIKMGGRSSYEQYF. CDR3 DNA sequence: TGTGCCAGTAGTATTAAGATGGGCGGGAGGAGCTCCTACGAGCAGTACTTC. Supplemented by reference TRBV19 and TRBJ2-7, the full variable domain reads DGGITQSPKYLFRKEGQNVTLSCEQNLNHDAMYWYRQDPGQGLRLIYYSQIVNDFQKGDIAEGYSVSREKKESFPLTVTSAQKNPTAFYLCASSIKMGGRSSYEQYFGPGTRLTVT.

The chain uses TRBV7-9 and TRBJ1-2, with a weak D call TRBD1 (5 bases). The CDR3 runs 16 residues. In germline, CDR1 is SEHNR, CDR2 FQNEAQ (reference sequence). The V gene lost 6 bases and the J gene lost 2 bases, with 19 bases spanning the gap. The CDR3 nucleotides are TGTGCCAGCAGTTGGGGCAGTCCCATCCTCAACTATGGCTACACCTTC. Translating gives CASSWGSPILNYGYTF.

The chain is built from TRBV11-3 and TRBJ2-3; D gene unclear. The germline V gene encodes CDR1 SGHNT and CDR2 YENEEA. V gave up 5 bases and J gave up 0 bases, with 9 bases separating them. The CDR3 sequence is 14 residues long. The CDR3: CASSPGQSTDTQYF. For the CDR3, the DNA is TGTGCCAGCAGCCCCGGGCAGAGCACAGATACGCAGTATTTT.

The chain links TRBV5-5 to TRBJ1-4, with 8 positions matching TRBD1. Germline values: CDR1 SGHKS, CDR2 YYEKEE (reference sequence). The trim removed 5 bases at V and 8 bases at J, leaving 11 bases unmatched. The CDR3 is made up of 15 amino acids. Here the CDR3 reads CASRPGTGKAEKLFF. CDR3 DNA: TGTGCCAGCAGGCCCGGGACAGGTAAAGCGGAAAAACTGTTTTTT.

The chain uses TRBV6-1 and TRBJ1-5; possibly TRBD1 for D (6 bases). The germline V and J ends were trimmed by 7 bases and 1 base, with 14 bases remaining between them. This CDR3 is built from 15 residues. The germline CDR1 and CDR2 sequences are MNHNS and SASEGT. Written as DNA, the CDR3 is TGTGCCAGCACTTTGGGGGGCGGGAGCAATCAGCCCCAGCATTTT. Translation gives CASTLGGGSNQPQHF.

The V call is TRBV2, the J call TRBJ1-6; D ambiguous. The CDR3 runs 15 residues. Germline CDR1 SNHLY, CDR2 FYNNEI. Trimming stripped 4 bases from V and 7 bases from J, with 14 bases between. The CDR3 DNA follows: TGTGCCAGCAGTGGAGCGGAAGGGAGAAATTCACCCCTCCACTTT. It yields the protein CASSGAEGRNSPLHF.

Only a few counts were recorded for this clone. The chain links TRBV19 to TRBJ2-4; 10 nucleotides agree with TRBD2. This CDR3 region has 17 residues. With 5 bases clipped from V and 3 bases from J, the junction kept 10 bases outside the gene matches. The V gene's germline CDR1 is LNHDA and CDR2 SQIVND (reference sequence). DNA of the CDR3: TGTGCCAGTAGTCCTTTACTAGCGGGATTCGTCAAAAACATTCAGTACTTC. Translating gives CASSPLLAGFVKNIQYF.

CDR3 in DNA: TGTGCCAGCAGCTTGACGGAAGACACTGAAGCTTTCTTT. It yields the protein CASSLTEDTEAFF. The V and J genes are TRBV7-6 and TRBJ1-1; D unclear. Germline assignment: CDR1 SGHVS and CDR2 FNYEAQ. This CDR3 comprises 13 residues. Trimming left V 3 bases short and J 3 bases short, with 8 bases between.

This clone was picked up one time. The gene calls are TRBV29-1 and TRBJ2-2, with TRBD2 matching over 7 bases. J was trimmed by 3 bases and V by 4 bases; bases with no gene match: 8. CDR3 length equals 15 residues. From germline, CDR1 is SQVTM and CDR2 ANQGSEA. The CDR3, as DNA: TGCAGCGTTGCGGGGCGGGAGCCTGACACCGGGGAGCTGTTTTTT. Translation: CSVAGREPDTGELFF.

The chain couples TRBV6-5 to TRBJ1-3; D is ambiguous. Germline V gene lookup returns CDR1 MNHEY and CDR2 SVGAGI. This CDR3 region has 14 residues. V was shortened by 0 bases and J by 6 bases, with 9 bases between the two germline ends. The chain's CDR3 is CASSYSSLANTIYF. Here the CDR3 DNA reads TGTGCCAGCAGTTACTCGAGTTTGGCAAACACCATATATTTT.

The rearrangement joins TRBV19 to TRBJ2-7; 9 bases line up with TRBD2. Germline V gene data show CDR1 as LNHDA and CDR2 as SQIVND (reference sequence). J lost 2 bases, V lost 4 bases, and 3 bases had no gene match. The CDR3 consists of 14 residues. This chain's CDR3 is CASSSLAGTYEQYF. In DNA, the CDR3 is TGTGCCAGTAGTAGTCTAGCGGGGACCTACGAGCAGTACTTC. Based on the CDR3 plus reference TRBV19 and TRBJ2-7, the full variable domain is DGGITQSPKYLFRKEGQNVTLSCEQNLNHDAMYWYRQDPGQGLRLIYYSQIVNDFQKGDIAEGYSVSREKKESFPLTVTSAQKNPTAFYLCASSSLAGTYEQYFGPGTRLTVT.

This clone was seen once. The chain joins TRBV7-3 to TRBJ2-3, with D perhaps given as TRBD1 or TRBD2 (5 bases each). The CDR3 loop spans 15 amino acids. Trimming took off 2 bases at V and 0 bases at J, with 9 bases between the two ends. Per the germline V gene, CDR1 is SGHTA and CDR2 is FQGTGA. In DNA form, the CDR3 reads TGTGCCAGCAGCTTAGTTGGGGACAGCACAGATACGCAGTATTTT. As protein: CASSLVGDSTDTQYF.

The V gene is TRBV19, the J gene TRBJ1-2; 9 bases match TRBD1. Germline V CDR1 and CDR2: LNHDA, SQIVND (reference sequence). This CDR3 region has 14 residues. V was clipped by 4 bases and J by 4 bases; unmatched bases: 4. Here the CDR3 reads CASSKQGAVYGYTF. The CDR3 coding sequence is TGTGCCAGTAGTAAACAGGGGGCTGTCTATGGCTACACCTTC. The complete variable domain, with remaining parts taken from reference TRBV19 and TRBJ1-2, reads DGGITQSPKYLFRKEGQNVTLSCEQNLNHDAMYWYRQDPGQGLRLIYYSQIVNDFQKGDIAEGYSVSREKKESFPLTVTSAQKNPTAFYLCASSKQGAVYGYTFGSGTRLTVV.

The CDR3 region is CASSEDGGSNNEQFF. For the CDR3, the DNA is TGTGCCAGCAGTGAAGATGGCGGGAGTAACAATGAGCAGTTCTTC. V is TRBV2 and J is TRBJ2-1; 7 positions agree with TRBD2. CDR3 length: 15 amino acids. Germline V gene data show CDR1 as SNHLY and CDR2 as FYNNEI. With V trimmed by 1 base and J by 5 bases, 5 bases remained unmatched.

V and J are TRBV4-2 and TRBJ2-3; 7 positions agree with TRBD2. J lost 4 bases, V lost 0 bases, and 10 bases had no gene match. This CDR3 spans 17 amino acids. Germline CDR1 LGHNA, CDR2 YNFKEQ. The CDR3 loop is CASSQESAGVGADTQYF. The CDR3 DNA sequence: TGTGCCAGCAGCCAAGAGTCGGCGGGAGTCGGCGCAGATACGCAGTATTTT.

The chain combines TRBV5-4 with TRBJ1-3; D uncertain. The CDR3 sequence is 13 residues long. V was trimmed by 4 bases and J by 1 base, leaving 6 bases between them. Germline-derived CDR1 and CDR2 are SGHNT and YYREEE (reference sequence). The CDR3 protein is CASSQRSGNTIYF. CDR3 bases: TGTGCCAGCAGCCAACGATCTGGAAACACCATATATTTT.

V is TRBV27 and J is TRBJ1-4, with a weak D call TRBD1 (5 bases). This CDR3 spans 13 amino acids. CDR1 and CDR2 (germline): MNHEY, SMNVEV (reference sequence). V lost 4 bases to trimming and J lost 8 bases, with 11 bases between them. CDR3: CASSYGGGEKLFF. The CDR3 DNA is TGTGCCAGCAGTTATGGGGGAGGAGAAAAACTGTTTTTT.

The rearrangement links TRBV28 to TRBJ2-7; TRBD2 agrees at 9 bases. V gave up 2 bases and J gave up 6 bases; unmatched junction bases: 23. CDR1 is MDHEN and CDR2 is SYDVKM in the germline V gene. The CDR3 sequence is 20 residues long. The CDR3 nucleotides read TGTGCCAGCAGTTTAAACCTGCAGGGTGGGTTAGCGGGAGATCCAGGCGAGCAGTACTTC. Protein product: CASSLNLQGGLAGDPGEQYF.